These 5 T cell receptor beta chains were sequenced from one sample in a study of OX40 agonist ivuxolimab in advanced cancers. Profiled with immunoSEQ multiplex PCR; TCRdb holds only in-frame clones, not every one. The sample consists of some 46,000 clones, 88% of them appearing once. Sequencing was performed on CD4+ or CD8+ T cells sorted from blood, taken in a trial of the OX40 agonist ivuxolimab. The receptor source for this set is an adult with an advanced solid tumor such as melanoma, head and neck, liver or kidney cancer.

The V call is TRBV10-3, the J call TRBJ2-5; 8 bases fit TRBD2. V shed 4 bases, J shed 0 bases, and the junction held 1 base outside the gene matches. Germline lookup yields CDR1 ENHRY and CDR2 SYGVKD. The CDR3 extends over 14 amino acids. CDR3 region: CAISVSGDQETQYF. The DNA of the CDR3 is TGTGCCATCAGTGTTAGCGGGGACCAAGAGACCCAGTACTTC.

The genes are TRBV9 and TRBJ2-7, with TRBD2 as a possible D gene (6 bases). CDR3 length: 15 residues. Germline CDR1 and CDR2: SGDLS and YYNGEE. Trimming left V 0 bases short and J 0 bases short, with 10 bases between. CDR3 DNA sequence: TGTGCCAGCAGCGTAGGGGGGGTATCCTCCTACGAGCAGTACTTC. Its protein product is CASSVGGVSSYEQYF. The entire variable domain, with the rest obtained from reference TRBV9 and TRBJ2-7, is as follows: DSGVTQTPKHLITATGQRVTLRCSPRSGDLSVYWYQQSLDQGLQFLIQYYNGEERAKGNILERFSAQQFPDLHSELNLSSLELGDSALYFCASSVGGVSSYEQYFGPGTRLTVT.

The chain employs TRBV27 and TRBJ2-7; D gene uncertain. The CDR3 is 17 amino acids. The germline V and J ends were trimmed by 1 base and 0 bases, with 16 bases remaining between them. Germline V CDR1 and CDR2: MNHEY, SMNVEV (reference sequence). CDR3 nucleotide sequence: TGTGCCAGCAGTTTATATTACAGCCTTCAAAGCTCCTACGAGCAGTACTTC. It encodes CASSLYYSLQSSYEQYF.

The chain is built from TRBV5-4 and TRBJ1-4; D remains unclear. The V and J ends lost 3 bases and 4 bases respectively, with 7 bases between them. The CDR3 covers 13 residues. Per germline, CDR1 SGHNT and CDR2 YYREEE (reference sequence). The CDR3 DNA is TGTGCCAGCAGCTGGGAGATTAATGAAAAACTGTTTTTT. Translated, it gives CASSWEINEKLFF. Using reference TRBV5-4 and TRBJ1-4 for the parts outside the CDR3, the full variable domain is ETGVTQSPTHLIKTRGQQVTLRCSSQSGHNTVSWYQQALGQGPQFIFQYYREEENGRGNFPPRFSGLQFPNYSSELNVNALELDDSALYLCASSWEINEKLFFGSGTQLSVL.

The genes are TRBV7-2 and TRBJ1-4, with 7 bases aligning to TRBD1. Germline V gives CDR1 SGHTA, CDR2 FQGNSA. The length of the CDR3 is 14 residues. The trim removed 5 bases at V and 8 bases at J, leaving 8 bases unmatched. The CDR3: CASSQGGLGEKLFF. The CDR3 DNA is TGTGCCAGCAGCCAGGGGGGGCTGGGCGAAAAACTGTTTTTT.